This T cell receptor beta chain is drawn from a study of identical twins listed by TCRdb under 2016. About the study as a whole: TCR alpha and beta repertoires from monozygotic twins, unrelated adults of various ages and cord blood were deep-sequenced to test whether fetal clonotypes persist. Replicate twin experiments were performed at different times using different library preparation protocols to rule out contamination. Here is what the overall study found, with its caveats: Fewer insertions were carried by abundant cord blood beta clonotypes; a weaker similar trend was observed in young adult naive repertoires, while no such trend was observed in memory repertoires. A weaker excess of twin sharing was found in beta out-of-frame sequences because the signal-to-noise ratio was lowered by fewer shared sequences. Invariant T cells such as MAIT and iNKT could partly confound zero-insertion analyses, though diverse VJ usage argued against this for most clonotypes. Because the same donors could not be followed over many years, the conclusions relied on cross-sectional statistical analysis. Compared with coincidental sharing between unrelated individuals, out-of-frame TCR alpha sequences shared between twins had an excess of sequences with low generation probability. Out-of-frame TCR alpha sharing in monozygotic twins was systematically underestimated by recombination models, whereas sharing between unrelated individuals was in agreement with the recombination models.

This clonotype was seen a handful of times. The specificity of this receptor is unknown. No qualities accompany the bases; no much larger clone lies one base away. Library preparation used 5' RACE. The sequencer was an Illumina HiSeq 2000. A universal primer binding site was introduced by template switching, and a unique molecular identifier was present in the final cDNA, enabling accurate counting of TCR cDNA molecules. Specific primers in the conserved constant-segment region were used to synthesize first-strand cDNA for the TCR alpha and beta chains. To control for contamination, each cDNA library was double barcoded with a SMART-Mk sample barcode plus Illumina barcodes. Two successive PCR steps introduced TruSeq adapter sequences along with Illumina sample barcodes. The Illumina HiSeq platform was used with custom primers to sequence TCR alpha and beta cDNA libraries. As for the authors' bioinformatics: Unique molecular identifiers were extracted from raw reads with MiGEC, and CDR3 positions were determined with MiXCR. For each individual, recombination models were inferred using an EM algorithm with the repgenHMM and IGoR tools. Shared clonotype analysis was performed with the tcR package in R, normalizing sharing by the product of cloneset sizes. Out-of-frame nonproductive sequences were analyzed to study raw recombination free of thymic and clonal selection effects. Starting from the raw public reads, TCRdb applied fastp trimming at Q25, assembled clones with MiXCR and retained in-frame beta chains. Rows merge per CDR3 protein into single entries with the most common DNA and genes. What appears here as the V and J calls and clone size reflects TCRdb's work, not the paper's. The sample has around 280,000 distinct CDR3 sequences on record, more than 6.5% of them singletons. The top ten hold around 2.1% of the sample.

V is cut by 5 bases and J by 0 bases, and the space between the germline ends is 12 bases. Counted from cysteine to phenylalanine, this CDR3 has 15 amino acids. Solely the CDR3 DNA is kept, with 45 bases framed from the first base. CDR1 and CDR2 were assigned from the germline V gene as SGHTA and FQGNSA. Every donor was a healthy Caucasian. Three pairs of female monozygotic twins, all aged roughly 18 to 30 years, made up the twin cohort. Using Miltenyi CD45RO+ enrichment and human naive T-cell isolation kits, memory (CD45RO+) and naive T cells were isolated from PBMC. Separately, the same data were catalogued under a study of yellow fever vaccine responses in identical twins. According to the second study: According to the authors, the vaccine-induced T cell response in identical twins seemed to be partly convergent and partly specific to each individual. Focusing on identical twins, the study followed the T cell clones that responded to the vaccine, and did so with precision.

The V gene is TRBV7-2 and the J gene is TRBJ2-3; the D gene may be TRBD1 or TRBD2, since each aligns over 5 bases. Sequencing used memory (CD45RO+) T cells sorted from blood. What this sample's cell subset or site label stands for: CD45RO+ enriched T cells. The sequence was collected from a young woman in good health. The DNA sequence follows: TGTGCCAGCAGCAAAGACCGGGACAGCACAGATACGCAGTATTTT. This yields the protein CASSKDRDSTDTQYF.